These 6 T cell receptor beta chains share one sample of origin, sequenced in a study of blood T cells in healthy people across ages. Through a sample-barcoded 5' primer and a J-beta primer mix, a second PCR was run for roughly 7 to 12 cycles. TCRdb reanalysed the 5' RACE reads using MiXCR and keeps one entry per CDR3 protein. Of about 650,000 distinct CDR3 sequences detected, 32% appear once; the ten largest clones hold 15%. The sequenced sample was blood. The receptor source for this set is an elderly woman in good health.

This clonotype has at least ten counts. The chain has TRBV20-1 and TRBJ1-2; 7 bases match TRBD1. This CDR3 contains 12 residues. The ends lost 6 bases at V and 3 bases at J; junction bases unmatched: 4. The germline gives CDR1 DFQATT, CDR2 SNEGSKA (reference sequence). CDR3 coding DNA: TGCAGTGCATTAGACAGGGACTATGGCTACACCTTC. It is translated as CSALDRDYGYTF.

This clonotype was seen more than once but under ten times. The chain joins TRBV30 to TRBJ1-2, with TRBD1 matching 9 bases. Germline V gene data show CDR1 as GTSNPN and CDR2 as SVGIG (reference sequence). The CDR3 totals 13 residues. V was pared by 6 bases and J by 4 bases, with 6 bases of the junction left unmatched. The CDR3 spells CACPGQGAYGYTF. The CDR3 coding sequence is TGTGCCTGTCCGGGACAGGGAGCCTATGGCTACACCTTC.

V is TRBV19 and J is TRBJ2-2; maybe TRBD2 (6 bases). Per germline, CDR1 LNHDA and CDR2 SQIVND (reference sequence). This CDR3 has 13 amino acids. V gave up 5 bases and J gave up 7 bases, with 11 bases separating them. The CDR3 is CASSRRGIGELFF. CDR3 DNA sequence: TGTGCCAGTAGTCGCCGGGGGATCGGGGAGCTGTTTTTT.

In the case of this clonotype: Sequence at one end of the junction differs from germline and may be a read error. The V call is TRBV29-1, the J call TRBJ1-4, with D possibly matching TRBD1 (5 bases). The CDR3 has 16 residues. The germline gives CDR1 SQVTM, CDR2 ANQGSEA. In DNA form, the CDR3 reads TGCAGCGTTTTGCTGGGACGCCAGACAACTAATGAAAAACCGTTTTTT. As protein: CSVLLGRQTTNEKPFF. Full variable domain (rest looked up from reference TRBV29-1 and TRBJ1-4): SAVISQKPSRDICQRGTSLTIQCQVDSQVTMMFWYRQQPGQSLTLIATANQGSEATYESGFVIDKFPISRPNLTFSTLTVSNMSPEDSSIYLCSVLLGRQTTNEKPFFGSGTQLSVL.

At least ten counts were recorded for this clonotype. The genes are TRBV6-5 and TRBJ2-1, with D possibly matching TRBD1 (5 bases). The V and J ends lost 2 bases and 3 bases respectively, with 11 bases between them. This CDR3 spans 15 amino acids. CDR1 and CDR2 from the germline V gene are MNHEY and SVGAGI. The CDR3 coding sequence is TGTGCCAGCAGTTACGTCCAGGGAAGCTACAATGAGCAGTTCTTC. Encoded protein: CASSYVQGSYNEQFF.

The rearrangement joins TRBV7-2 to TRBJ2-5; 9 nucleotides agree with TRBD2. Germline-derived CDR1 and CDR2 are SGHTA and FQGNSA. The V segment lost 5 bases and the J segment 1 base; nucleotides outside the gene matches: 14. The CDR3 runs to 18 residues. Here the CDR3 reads CASSIRNRGTSRQETQYF. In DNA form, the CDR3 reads TGTGCCAGCAGCATAAGGAATAGGGGGACTAGCCGCCAAGAGACCCAGTACTTC.